These 23 T cell receptor beta chains were all obtained from the same sample, sequenced in a study of blood T cell repertoires in COVID-19. Repertoires were generated with immunoSEQ multiplex PCR, while TCRdb's copy carries only in-frame clones and drops some. The sample yields over 200,000 clones, around 89% seen once. What was sequenced was PBMCs or T cells enriched from blood (not recorded which). These receptors came from a middle-aged man who had recovered from COVID-19.

The rearrangement links TRBV11-2 to TRBJ1-6; TRBD1 aligns across 7 bases. The germline V gene encodes CDR1 SGHAT and CDR2 FQNNGV. Losses at the gene ends were 0 bases for V and 6 bases for J; bases not matched to a gene: 14. The CDR3 is 19 residues long. CDR3: CASSLDGGRGRPSNSPLHF. The CDR3 bases are TGTGCCAGCAGCTTAGATGGGGGTAGGGGGCGACCGTCTAATTCACCCCTCCACTTT.

J is TRBJ2-7 and V is TRBV15, with 10 nucleotides matching TRBD2. The germline V gene encodes CDR1 LNHNV and CDR2 YYDKDF (reference sequence). This CDR3 has 14 residues. V lost 5 bases to trimming and J lost 4 bases; unmatched junction nucleotides: 5. CDR3 protein: CATSRTSGLYEQYF. The DNA of the CDR3 is TGTGCCACCAGCCGGACTAGCGGATTATACGAGCAGTACTTC.

The J gene is TRBJ1-5, the V gene TRBV9, with D possibly matching TRBD1 (6 bases). V lost 1 base and J lost 3, with 11 bases in between. Germline V lookup: CDR1 SGDLS, CDR2 YYNGEE. The CDR3 length is 15 residues. CDR3 region: CASSVSGHFNQPQHF. CDR3 bases: TGTGCCAGCAGCGTATCGGGACACTTCAATCAGCCCCAGCATTTT.

The CDR3 region has the DNA TGTGCCAGCAGCGTTGACAGGGGTGATGAGCAGTTCTTC. Its translation is CASSVDRGDEQFF. The chain employs TRBV6-4 and TRBJ2-1; 8 nucleotides match TRBD1. Losses at the gene ends were 6 bases for V and 8 bases for J; bases not matched to a gene: 6. This CDR3 contains 13 residues. Germline V gene sequence: CDR1 MRHNA, CDR2 SNTAGT.

The chain joins TRBV7-3 to TRBJ2-3, with TRBD2 matching over 7 bases. Per the germline V gene, CDR1 is SGHTA and CDR2 is FQGTGA. The V segment lost 4 bases and the J segment 2 bases; nucleotides outside the gene matches: 0. This CDR3 has 13 residues. This chain's CDR3 is CASSWDYTDTQYF. The CDR3, as DNA: TGTGCCAGCAGCTGGGACTACACAGATACGCAGTATTTT. Complete variable domain (other parts from reference TRBV7-3 and TRBJ2-3): GAGVSQTPSNKVTEKGKYVELRCDPISGHTALYWYRQSLGQGPEFLIYFQGTGAADDSGLPNDRFFAVRPEGSVSTLKIQRTERGDSAVYLCASSWDYTDTQYFGPGTRLTVL.

The chain combines TRBV29-1 with TRBJ1-1; 9 bases line up with TRBD1. CDR3 length equals 16 residues. In germline, CDR1 is SQVTM, CDR2 ANQGSEA. V lost 1 base, J lost 3 bases, and 9 bases stayed unmatched. The CDR3 is CSVEGQGGFVDTEAFF. The CDR3 DNA follows: TGCAGCGTTGAAGGACAGGGGGGGTTCGTGGACACTGAAGCTTTCTTT.

In nucleotides, the CDR3 is TGTGCCAGCAGCTTGGAGCCCTTGAGCCAAGAGACCCAGTACTTC. Protein sequence: CASSLEPLSQETQYF. The rearrangement uses TRBV5-4 and TRBJ2-5, with no clear D. The length of the CDR3 is 15 residues. Germline V gene sequence: CDR1 SGHNT, CDR2 YYREEE (reference sequence). Trimming left V 0 bases short and J 1 base short, with 10 bases between.

The rearrangement uses TRBV19 and TRBJ1-5; TRBD1 is a possible D gene (6 bases). V was pared by 0 bases and J by 2 bases, with 11 bases between. CDR1 and CDR2 from the germline V gene are LNHDA and SQIVND (reference sequence). The CDR3 covers 16 residues. This CDR3 is CASSIDRGARNQPQHF. CDR3 bases: TGTGCCAGTAGTATAGATCGGGGGGCTCGCAATCAGCCCCAGCATTTT. Full variable domain (missing parts from reference TRBV19 and TRBJ1-5): DGGITQSPKYLFRKEGQNVTLSCEQNLNHDAMYWYRQDPGQGLRLIYYSQIVNDFQKGDIAEGYSVSREKKESFPLTVTSAQKNPTAFYLCASSIDRGARNQPQHFGDGTRLSIL.

J is TRBJ2-2 and V is TRBV9; TRBD2 aligns across 9 bases. With 3 bases clipped from V and 3 bases from J, the junction kept 3 bases outside the gene matches. Per germline, CDR1 SGDLS and CDR2 YYNGEE. The CDR3 loop spans 15 amino acids. The CDR3 bases are TGTGCCAGCAGCGGGACTAGCGCCGACACCGGGGAGCTGTTTTTT. It encodes CASSGTSADTGELFF.

The chain's CDR3 is CASSLVGGSYEQYF. The CDR3 nucleotides read TGTGCCAGCAGCTTAGTTGGAGGGTCCTACGAGCAGTACTTC. This rearrangement joins TRBV7-8 to TRBJ2-7; D might be TRBD2 (6 bases). CDR1 is SGHVS, CDR2 FQNEAQ, per germline. The CDR3 is 14 residues long. The V gene lost 1 base and the J gene lost 1 base, with 8 bases spanning the gap. Full variable domain (rest looked up from reference TRBV7-8 and TRBJ2-7): GAGVSQSPRYKVAKRGQDVALRCDPISGHVSLFWYQQALGQGPEFLTYFQNEAQLDKSGLPSDRFFAERPEGSVSTLKIQRTQQEDSAVYLCASSLVGGSYEQYFGPGTRLTVT.

The chain links TRBV20-1 to TRBJ1-1; 8 positions agree with TRBD1. This CDR3 comprises 15 residues. Germline V gene lookup returns CDR1 DFQATT and CDR2 SNEGSKA (reference sequence). With 3 bases clipped from V and 4 bases from J, the junction kept 10 bases outside the gene matches. CDR3: CSASRTGLWGTEAFF. CDR3 in DNA: TGCAGTGCTAGTCGGACAGGGTTATGGGGCACTGAAGCTTTCTTT.

This rearrangement joins TRBV25-1 to TRBJ2-2; perhaps TRBD1 as D (5 bases). V was shortened by 5 bases and J by 0 bases, with 7 bases between the two germline ends. This CDR3 spans 14 amino acids. Per germline, CDR1 MGHDK and CDR2 SYGVNS. CDR3 residues: CASSLTANTGELFF. In nucleotides, the CDR3 is TGTGCCAGCAGTCTGACAGCGAACACCGGGGAGCTGTTTTTT.

The chain uses TRBV24-1 and TRBJ1-2; maybe TRBD1 (5 bases). From germline, CDR1 is KGHDR and CDR2 SFDVKD. The CDR3 is 14 amino acids. The ends were cut back, 3 bases at V and 2 bases at J, with 9 bases in the middle. The CDR3 coding sequence is TGTGCCACCAGTGATCGCGGGGGGAACTATGGCTACACCTTC. This sequence encodes CATSDRGGNYGYTF.

This clone was observed a handful of times. The chain has TRBV6-5 and TRBJ1-1, with 7 bases aligning to TRBD1. Germline CDR1 reads MNHEY; CDR2 reads SVGAGI. The CDR3 is 14 amino acids. Trimming cost V 6 bases and J 5 bases; bases outside gene matches: 9. In DNA, the CDR3 is TGTGCCAGCAGCGCGACAGGGTTGGGGACTGAAGCTTTCTTT. This codes for CASSATGLGTEAFF.

This clone turned up a few times. The rearrangement links TRBV2 to TRBJ1-2; D not resolved. V was clipped by 1 base and J by 2 bases, with 23 bases between them. Looked up from germline, CDR1 is SNHLY and CDR2 is FYNNEI. There are 19 residues in the CDR3. Written as DNA, the CDR3 is TGTGCCAGCAGTGAAGTTTACCCGCCTGAACAGAGAACCAACTATGGCTACACCTTC. It is translated as CASSEVYPPEQRTNYGYTF.

The chain carries TRBV5-1 and TRBJ1-5; 9 bases are a match to TRBD1. This CDR3 has 19 residues. CDR1 is SGHRS, CDR2 YFSETQ, per germline. J gave up 3 bases and V 5 bases, and 18 bases lay outside the gene matches. The CDR3 sequence is CASSYKPQGAKGDNQPQHF. CDR3 bases: TGCGCCAGCAGTTATAAGCCACAGGGGGCGAAGGGAGACAATCAGCCCCAGCATTTT.

The V gene is TRBV4-3, the J gene TRBJ2-3; weak D call: TRBD2 (6 bases). Germline lookup yields CDR1 LGHNA and CDR2 YSLEER. Trimming took 1 base from V and 10 from J, leaving 12 bases between them. The CDR3 runs to 13 residues. This chain's CDR3 is CASSQAGRESQYF. The CDR3, as DNA: TGCGCCAGCAGCCAAGCGGGGCGGGAATCGCAGTATTTT.

J is TRBJ1-1 and V is TRBV19; D call uncertain. The germline V gene has CDR1 LNHDA and CDR2 SQIVND (reference sequence). V gave up 7 bases and J gave up 4 bases, with 7 bases separating them. The CDR3 totals 11 residues. CDR3 DNA: TGTGCCAGTACCGCGTTCACTGAAGCTTTCTTT. This sequence encodes CASTAFTEAFF.

In its sample, this clone was seen once. The chain recombines TRBV3-1 (or the pseudogene TRBV3-2) with TRBJ2-7, with TRBD2 as a possible D gene (6 bases). CDR1 and CDR2 from the germline V gene are LGHDT and YNNKEL (reference sequence). The CDR3 contains 15 residues. Trimming shortened V by 1 base and J by 0 bases, and 10 bases separated the two germline ends. CDR3 protein: CASSQAAGSSYEQYF. The CDR3, as DNA: TGTGCCAGCAGCCAAGCCGCGGGAAGCTCCTACGAGCAGTACTTC.

The V and J genes are TRBV21-1 and TRBJ1-1; TRBD1, the table's D call, was not compared with the DNA. TRBV21-1 is a known pseudogene. The length of the CDR3 is 14 residues. CDR3 residues: CASNPDSIPPEAFF. The CDR3 nucleotides read TGTGCCAGCAACCCGGACAGTATACCCCCTGAAGCTTTCTTT.

This clone was detected only a few times. This chain joins TRBV6-5 and TRBJ1-6, with D perhaps matching TRBD1 (6 bases). Germline V gene data show CDR1 as MNHEY and CDR2 as SVGAGI. The germline V and J ends were trimmed by 6 bases and 10 bases, with 16 bases remaining between them. The CDR3 spans 14 residues. CDR3: CASSRTVSESPLHF. CDR3 nucleotide sequence: TGTGCCAGCAGCCGGACAGTCTCGGAATCACCCCTCCACTTT.

The V call is TRBV18, the J call TRBJ2-1, with 8 positions matching TRBD2. Germline values: CDR1 KGHSH, CDR2 LQKENI. V lost 1 base, J lost 6 bases, and 8 bases stayed unmatched. This CDR3 region has 16 residues. CDR3 nucleotide sequence: TGTGCCAGCTCACCACGAGCGGGGGCTTTGGGCAATGAGCAGTTCTTC. Amino acids: CASSPRAGALGNEQFF.

The rearrangement uses TRBV5-1 and TRBJ2-3; D may be TRBD1 (6 bases). Trimming removed 0 bases at V and 0 bases at J, with 8 bases between. The germline gives CDR1 SGHRS, CDR2 YFSETQ. The CDR3 is 15 residues long. The CDR3 DNA follows: TGCGCCAGCAGCTTGGGGGACATTAGCACAGATACGCAGTATTTT. Translating gives CASSLGDISTDTQYF.